The rows below give T cell receptor beta chains drawn from one sample of a study of blood T cell repertoires in COVID-19. Profiling relied on immunoSEQ multiplex PCR, and the TCRdb table lists in-frame clones only, not all of them. There are around 70,000 clones in the sample; about 86% occur only once, and around 2% lies in the top ten. Sample: peripheral blood. The source is an elderly woman with active or convalescent COVID-19. Each CDR3 is given with its conserved first and last residue. D genes are given only for firm matches.

D gene	V gene	CDR3 length	J gene	CDR3 protein
-	TRBV28	12	TRBJ2-7	CATLRVLYEQYF
TRBD2	TRBV15	19	TRBJ2-3	CATSAGIADASGGPDTQYF
TRBD2	TRBV11-2	18	TRBJ2-5	CAINLQPTSGTAGETQYF
-	TRBV10-3	15	TRBJ2-3	CAISEWGASTDTQYF
TRBD2	TRBV9	16	TRBJ2-1	CASSAGVTSGNNEQFF
TRBD2	TRBV11-1	15	TRBJ2-7	CASSSGLAGGYEQYF
-	TRBV11-3	14	TRBJ1-1	CASSLSGIDTEAFF
TRBD2	TRBV27	16	TRBJ2-1	CASRAPGLAGFNEQFF
TRBD2	TRBV5-4	14	TRBJ2-2	CASSLRAGAGELFF
-	TRBV5-1	14	TRBJ2-4	CASSPSKAKNIQYF
-	TRBV15	15	TRBJ1-6	CATSRDGVSGGSLHF
-	TRBV5-1	14	TRBJ2-5	CASSGYGGQETQYF
-	TRBV7-9	12	TRBJ1-1	CASSPRGTEAFF
TRBD1	TRBV12-3/TRBV12-4	13	TRBJ1-5	CASTRTGDQPQHF
-	TRBV6-2/TRBV6-3	15	TRBJ1-5	CASSYPGNSNQPQHF
TRBD1	TRBV19	16	TRBJ2-1	CASSKETGGLHNEQFF
TRBD1	TRBV7-9	14	TRBJ2-1	CASSLTGVLDEQFF
TRBD1	TRBV29-1	13	TRBJ1-2	CSVARQGVYGYTF
TRBD1	TRBV5-8	14	TRBJ1-5	CASSPRTGLQPQHF
TRBD1	TRBV18	14	TRBJ1-4	CASSPTGGAEGLFF
-	TRBV14	13	TRBJ1-1	CASSQDRGGGAFF
TRBD1	TRBV19	18	TRBJ2-4	CASSKGTGGELAKNIQYF
TRBD2	TRBV19	15	TRBJ2-3	CASSPGGTSTDTQYF
TRBD1	TRBV19	15	TRBJ2-1	CASSIGQGALNEQFF
-	TRBV27	14	TRBJ1-2	CASSLVGSGYGYTF
TRBD1	TRBV6-5	13	TRBJ1-2	CASHKGDSYGYTF
TRBD1	TRBV9	16	TRBJ2-7	CASSVDDGTGSYEQYF
-	TRBV27	12	TRBJ2-5	CAANRSRETQYF
TRBD1	TRBV6-1	15	TRBJ1-5	CASSEGRGPGQPQHF
-	TRBV6-6	13	TRBJ2-7	CATSPRGNYEQYF
TRBD1	TRBV6-5	14	TRBJ1-2	CASRLDRGPYGYTF
-	TRBV18	16	TRBJ1-6	CASSPVFAGGNSPLHF
TRBD1	TRBV4-3	14	TRBJ1-2	CASSPGTGGYGYTF
-	TRBV15	14	TRBJ1-2	CATSSPSFNYGYTF
-	TRBV3-1/TRBV3-2	14	TRBJ2-2	CASSQDGWTGELFF
-	TRBV27	15	TRBJ1-1	CASSPTENMNTEAFF
TRBD1	TRBV9	15	TRBJ1-1	CASSPRQGVGPEAFF
-	TRBV7-6	17	TRBJ2-2	CASRNPRPGTNTGELFF
-	TRBV5-6	16	TRBJ2-2	CASSLVGGAYTGELFF
TRBD1	TRBV5-8	14	TRBJ1-3	CASSLGTGGNTIYF
TRBD1	TRBV6-5	15	TRBJ1-1	CASSLTGPRGTEAFF